Below are 32 T cell receptor beta chains sequenced from a single sample in a study of early T cells in non-severe SARS-CoV-2 infection (dated by TCRdb to the early 2020s). Receptors were amplified or captured by 5' RACE. Instrument used: NextSeq 500. TCRdb handled the public reads itself, with Q25 trimming in fastp and clone calling in MiXCR, and kept productive beta chains. Each CDR3 protein appears once, grouped with its most common genes and DNA. For this sample the table gives some 25,000 distinct CDR3 sequences, of which less than 7% were detected only once. The top ten hold roughly 2.5% of the sample. Sequencing used whole blood. The receptor source for this set is an adult who was a healthcare worker with PCR-confirmed SARS-CoV-2 infection or an uninfected control (not recorded which).

This clonotype was counted only a few times. V and J are TRBV20-1 and TRBJ1-1, with D tentatively TRBD1 (6 bases). Germline V gene sequence: CDR1 DFQATT, CDR2 SNEGSKA (reference sequence). This CDR3 has 14 residues. V lost 1 base, J lost 1 base, and 10 bases lay in between. The CDR3 sequence is CSARGWGPNTEAFF. The DNA for the CDR3 is TGCAGTGCTAGAGGGTGGGGGCCGAACACTGAAGCTTTCTTT.

In its sample, this clonotype was seen many times. This sequence joins TRBV18 and TRBJ1-5; no definite D call. The CDR3 totals 13 residues. Trimming shortened V by 3 bases and J by 3 bases, and 6 bases separated the two germline ends. CDR1 is KGHSH and CDR2 is LQKENI in the germline V gene. The CDR3 DNA sequence: TGTGCCAGCTCACCTTTCCTCAATCAGCCCCAGCATTTT. Translated: CASSPFLNQPQHF. The full variable domain, rest sourced from reference TRBV18 and TRBJ1-5, is NAGVMQNPRHLVRRRGQEARLRCSPMKGHSHVYWYRQLPEEGLKFMVYLQKENIIDESGMPKERFSAEFPKEGPSILRIQQVVRGDSAAYFCASSPFLNQPQHFGDGTRLSIL.

This clonotype appeared many times. The chain has TRBV7-6 and TRBJ1-2; the D gene is possibly TRBD1 (6 bases). There are 17 residues in the CDR3. Germline assignment: CDR1 SGHVS and CDR2 FNYEAQ. V dropped 4 bases and J dropped 0 bases, with 18 bases sitting between them. The CDR3 nucleotides read TGTGCCAGCAGCTCTTTAGGGGGACCTGGGCCTAACTATGGCTACACCTTC. It translates to CASSSLGGPGPNYGYTF.

This clonotype was seen ten or more times. V is TRBV7-9 and J is TRBJ2-3; tentative D call: TRBD2 (6 bases). Deletions cut 7 bases from V and 0 bases from J, with 17 bases between. The CDR3 runs 16 residues. CDR1 and CDR2 from the germline V gene are SEHNR and FQNEAQ (reference sequence). The CDR3, as DNA: TGTGCCAGCACTTTTTGGGGGGATTCTAGCACAGATACGCAGTATTTT. It codes for CASTFWGDSSTDTQYF.

This clonotype occurred many times. The chain recombines TRBV12-3 or TRBV12-4 with TRBJ2-1; D remains ambiguous. The V end lost 6 bases, the J end lost 8 bases, and 11 bases lay between the germline ends. The CDR3 has 12 residues. Here the CDR3 reads CASSHGSDEQFF. CDR3 bases: TGTGCCAGCAGCCACGGATCGGATGAGCAGTTCTTC.

This clonotype was recorded many times. The J gene is TRBJ2-7, the V gene TRBV7-2; TRBD1 is a possible D gene (6 bases). This CDR3 has 15 residues. Deletions cut 1 base from V and 3 bases from J, with 13 bases between. Germline CDR1 and CDR2: SGHTA and FQGNSA. The CDR3 spells CASSLDGQGYYEQYF. The CDR3 DNA reads as TGTGCCAGCAGCTTAGACGGGCAGGGGTACTACGAGCAGTACTTC.

This clonotype was detected many times. The CDR3 bases are TGTGCCAGCAGTCAAGGACGTATTTATCAGCCCCAGCATTTT. Amino acid sequence: CASSQGRIYQPQHF. V gene TRBV7-8 combines with J gene TRBJ1-5; D ambiguous. Germline V gene sequence: CDR1 SGHVS, CDR2 FQNEAQ. The CDR3 has 14 residues. Trimming pared 6 bases from V and 5 bases from J, leaving 14 bases between.

This clonotype has at least ten counts. V and J are TRBV5-1 and TRBJ2-5; D remains unclear. Trimming shortened V by 0 bases and J by 4 bases, and 10 bases separated the two germline ends. Germline-derived CDR1 and CDR2 are SGHRS and YFSETQ. The CDR3 is 14 residues long. CDR3 nucleotides: TGCGCCAGCAGCTTGGCGGGCAAGTCAGAGACCCAGTACTTC. Protein product: CASSLAGKSETQYF.

At least ten counts were recorded for this clonotype. V usage is TRBV7-8 and J usage is TRBJ2-7; 7 nucleotides agree with TRBD2. The CDR3 totals 16 residues. Germline V CDR1 and CDR2: SGHVS, FQNEAQ. V trimming: 5 bases; J trimming: 9 bases; junction bases outside the gene matches: 19. CDR3 in amino acids: CASSHGGEAQLFGQYF. In DNA form, the CDR3 reads TGTGCCAGCAGCCATGGGGGGGAGGCACAACTTTTTGGGCAGTACTTC.

This clonotype was seen at least ten times. The gene calls are TRBV24-1 and TRBJ2-5; maybe TRBD1 (5 bases). CDR3 length: 13 residues. CDR1 KGHDR and CDR2 SFDVKD come from the germline V gene. The V end lost 9 bases, the J end lost 0 bases, and 10 bases lay between the germline ends. CDR3 loop: CATPQGNQETQYF. The CDR3 DNA is TGTGCCACCCCTCAGGGAAACCAAGAGACCCAGTACTTC.

This clonotype was counted many times. The chain combines TRBV10-2 with TRBJ2-5, with 7 bases aligning to TRBD2. V was clipped by 3 bases and J by 3 bases; unmatched bases: 7. The germline gives CDR1 WSHSY, CDR2 SAAADI. This CDR3 is built from 15 residues. CDR3 protein: CASSDPGLTKETQYF. For the CDR3, the DNA is TGCGCCAGCAGTGATCCGGGACTAACTAAAGAGACCCAGTACTTC.

This clonotype was recorded many times. V gene TRBV11-2 combines with J gene TRBJ2-7; D could derive from TRBD1 or TRBD2 (6 bases each). The germline V and J ends were trimmed by 5 bases and 2 bases, with 13 bases remaining between them. The CDR3 is made up of 14 amino acids. Germline lookup yields CDR1 SGHAT and CDR2 FQNNGV. CDR3 sequence reads: CASSRGAVAYEQYF. CDR3 bases: TGTGCCAGCAGCAGGGGGGCGGTTGCCTACGAGCAGTACTTC.

This clonotype has at least ten counts. Compared with germline, one end of the junction differs, possibly owing to a read error. The gene calls are TRBV11-2 and TRBJ2-1; the match to TRBD2 covers 9 bases. There are 15 residues in the CDR3. Per the germline V gene, CDR1 is SGHAT and CDR2 is FQNNGV. The chain's CDR3 is CASSLGERGLARPVF. The CDR3 bases are TGTGCCAGCAGCTTAGGCGAAAGGGGACTAGCTCGTCCGGTCTTC.

This clonotype was detected ten times or more. J is TRBJ2-3 and V is TRBV4-1; 10 bases match TRBD2. CDR1 and CDR2 from the germline V gene are MGHRA and YSYEKL. V lost 5 bases to trimming and J lost 3 bases; unmatched junction nucleotides: 5. CDR3 length: 15 amino acids. The CDR3 here is CASSSRTSGTDTQYF. CDR3 nucleotide sequence: TGCGCCAGCAGCTCCCGGACTAGCGGTACAGATACGCAGTATTTT.

V is TRBV5-5 and J is TRBJ2-7, with D maybe TRBD1 (5 bases). From germline, CDR1 is SGHKS and CDR2 YYEKEE (reference sequence). The CDR3 runs to 13 residues. The V end lost 5 bases, the J end lost 3 bases, and 12 bases lay between the germline ends. CDR3 sequence (DNA): TGTGCCAGCAGTTCGGACACTTTCTACGAGCAGTACTTC. Translated: CASSSDTFYEQYF. Variable domain in full (rest from reference TRBV5-5 and TRBJ2-7): DAGVTQSPTHLIKTRGQQVTLRCSPISGHKSVSWYQQVLGQGPQFIFQYYEKEERGRGNFPDRFSARQFPNYSSELNVNALLLGDSALYLCASSSDTFYEQYFGPGTRLTVT.

Many counts were recorded for this clonotype. The chain uses TRBV6-2 or TRBV6-3 and TRBJ1-1; unclear D gene. The CDR3 contains 14 residues. Trimming took 2 bases from V and 4 from J, leaving 11 bases between them. In germline, CDR1 is MNHEY, CDR2 SVGEGT. The CDR3 protein is CASSYQPGFTEAFF. The CDR3 nucleotides read TGTGCCAGCAGTTACCAGCCGGGATTCACTGAAGCTTTCTTT.

This clonotype was recorded at least ten times. This sequence joins TRBV6-5 and TRBJ1-3; D gene ambiguous. The V gene's germline CDR1 is MNHEY and CDR2 SVGAGI. V was trimmed by 5 bases and J by 0 bases, leaving 11 bases between them. The CDR3 covers 15 residues. This CDR3 reads CASSPPGGSGNTIYF. CDR3 nucleotides: TGTGCCAGCAGTCCGCCCGGTGGCTCTGGAAACACCATATATTTT.

The rearrangement links TRBV5-5 to TRBJ1-1; D ambiguous. The CDR3 spans 14 residues. The germline V gene encodes CDR1 SGHKS and CDR2 YYEKEE (reference sequence). Between the trimmed V and J ends, which lost 1 base and 0 bases, there was a span of 7 bases. In DNA form, the CDR3 reads TGTGCCAGCAGCTTGCAACGGATGAACACTGAAGCTTTCTTT. Its protein product is CASSLQRMNTEAFF.

The rearrangement links TRBV11-2 to TRBJ2-5; D is unresolved. The CDR3 consists of 11 residues. V shed 5 bases and J shed 3 bases, with 4 bases lying between them. Per the germline V gene, CDR1 is SGHAT and CDR2 is FQNNGV. The CDR3 here is CASSIKETQYF. DNA for the CDR3: TGTGCCAGCAGCATTAAAGAGACCCAGTACTTC.

The V and J genes are TRBV5-5 and TRBJ1-2; D not resolved. Germline V gives CDR1 SGHKS, CDR2 YYEKEE (reference sequence). The CDR3 consists of 15 residues. V was shortened by 4 bases and J by 4 bases, with 17 bases between the two germline ends. CDR3 coding DNA: TGTGCCAGCAGCCCCAACCCCCTACTCGGCTATGGCTACACCTTC. Amino acid sequence: CASSPNPLLGYGYTF.

This clonotype was seen ten or more times. This CDR3 reads CASSLRGGVTEAFF. CDR3 bases: TGCGCCAGCAGCTTGCGTGGGGGAGTCACTGAAGCTTTCTTT. This chain uses TRBV5-1 with TRBJ1-1, with D maybe TRBD1 (5 bases). V lost 1 base and J 4 bases, leaving 11 bases between the germline ends. The length of the CDR3 is 14 residues. The germline CDR1 and CDR2 sequences are SGHRS and YFSETQ.

In this sample, this clonotype turned up many times. The chain recombines TRBV20-1 with TRBJ1-2, with D possibly TRBD1 on 5 matching bases. V lost 6 bases, J lost 2 bases, and 16 bases lay in between. This CDR3 comprises 14 residues. CDR1 is DFQATT, CDR2 SNEGSKA, per germline (reference sequence). CDR3 loop: CSANPLAGNYGYTF. As DNA, the CDR3 is TGCAGTGCCAACCCGCTGGCAGGGAACTATGGCTACACCTTC.

The gene calls are TRBV18 and TRBJ2-7; 13 nucleotides line up with TRBD2. The trim removed 6 bases at V and 6 bases at J, leaving 11 bases unmatched. CDR3 size: 16 residues. Germline V gene data show CDR1 as KGHSH and CDR2 as LQKENI. CDR3: CASSPLLAGGPGEQYF. CDR3 nucleotide sequence: TGTGCCAGCTCGCCCCTACTAGCGGGGGGGCCTGGCGAGCAGTACTTC.

This clonotype came up many times. The chain joins TRBV4-3 to TRBJ2-7; D may be TRBD1 or TRBD2 (5 bases each). The CDR3 runs to 16 residues. Germline CDR1 is LGHNA and CDR2 is YSLEER. V dropped 4 bases and J dropped 1 base, with 17 bases sitting between them. CDR3 in DNA: TGCGCCAGCAGCCCTATGGTAGGGGACCCATCCTACGAGCAGTACTTC. The encoded protein is CASSPMVGDPSYEQYF.

This clonotype was seen at least ten times. This sequence joins TRBV20-1 and TRBJ2-1; possible D gene TRBD2, 6 bases. V dropped 3 bases and J dropped 9 bases, with 12 bases sitting between them. The germline V gene has CDR1 DFQATT and CDR2 SNEGSKA (reference sequence). The CDR3 has 12 amino acids. CDR3 sequence: CSASPAGIEQFF. As DNA, the CDR3 is TGCAGTGCTAGTCCAGCGGGCATTGAGCAGTTCTTC.

The rearrangement links TRBV12-3 or TRBV12-4 to TRBJ1-1; D gene unclear. The CDR3 is 14 amino acids. V was pared by 6 bases and J by 3 bases, with 14 bases between. The CDR3 DNA sequence: TGTGCCAGCAGCCCCCTCCCGACCCACACTGAAGCTTTCTTT. Translating it yields CASSPLPTHTEAFF.

This clonotype was recorded many times. A junction boundary mismatches the germline segment, possibly from a read error. J is TRBJ2-1 and V is TRBV7-7; D uncertain. Germline V gene data show CDR1 as SSHAT and CDR2 as FNYEAQ (reference sequence). The CDR3 length is 15 residues. In nucleotides, the CDR3 is TGTGCTAGCAGCTTATCGCCCGGAAGACCTAATGAGCAGTTCTTC. It codes for CASSLSPGRPNEQFF.

This clonotype came up many times. This chain connects TRBV9 to TRBJ2-1; 7 bases map to TRBD1. Germline CDR1 reads SGDLS; CDR2 reads YYNGEE. Trimming removed 3 bases from V and 6 bases from J; junction bases left unmatched: 6. The CDR3 is 14 residues long. Here the CDR3 DNA reads TGTGCCAGCAGCGGGTCTTGGACAGGCAATGAGCAGTTCTTC. Translating gives CASSGSWTGNEQFF.

This chain uses TRBV6-6 with TRBJ1-3, with D hard to call. CDR3 length: 13 amino acids. Deletions cut 6 bases from V and 1 base from J, with 7 bases between. From germline, CDR1 is MNHNY and CDR2 SVGAGI (reference sequence). The CDR3 sequence: CASRERSGNTIYF. As DNA, the CDR3 is TGTGCCAGCAGGGAGCGTTCTGGAAACACCATATATTTT.

This chain links TRBV7-2 with TRBJ2-2; D is ambiguous. V lost 1 base, J lost 2 bases, and 5 bases lay in between. The CDR3 totals 14 residues. Germline V lookup: CDR1 SGHTA, CDR2 FQGNSA. CDR3 DNA sequence: TGTGCCAGCAGCTTAGGGGGAAACACCGGGGAGCTGTTTTTT. As protein: CASSLGGNTGELFF.

V gene TRBV7-3 combines with J gene TRBJ1-5; D perhaps matches TRBD1 (6 bases). The germline V gene has CDR1 SGHTA and CDR2 FQGTGA. V shed 5 bases and J shed 5 bases, with 10 bases lying between them. This CDR3 comprises 13 residues. The DNA for the CDR3 is TGTGCCAGCAGCCCACAGGGCCATCAGCCCCAGCATTTT. This gives the protein CASSPQGHQPQHF.

Only a few counts were recorded for this clonotype. The V and J genes are TRBV11-2 and TRBJ2-2; D call uncertain. The V gene lost 6 bases and the J gene lost 0 bases, with 20 bases spanning the gap. The CDR3 contains 18 residues. CDR1 and CDR2 (germline): SGHAT, FQNNGV. DNA for the CDR3: TGTGCCAGCAGTTACGCAACCGTCGGCAGGTCGAACACCGGGGAGCTGTTTTTT. This encodes CASSYATVGRSNTGELFF.